The entry below describes one T cell receptor beta chain. Using immunoSEQ multiplex PCR, the repertoire was profiled, and TCRdb retains in-frame clones only, with some absent. The profile covers about 12,000 clones, with 70% to 85% appearing a single time and roughly 7.5% taken by the ten largest. This entry comes from a study of sequential checkpoint blockade in melanoma. Study-wide background: Arm A got nivolumab then ipilimumab; arm B the reverse, 1:1.

Treatment described: randomized to nivolumab then ipilimumab (arm A) or the reverse (arm B). Patients had received no earlier DNA-damaging chemotherapy. Sorted cells were live CD3+CD8+, lacking CD19 and CD56, from PBMCs. Per germline, CDR1 MNHNS and CDR2 SASEGT. Trimming took 2 bases from V and 6 from J, leaving 11 bases between them. CDR3 length: 14 amino acids. This specimen was CD8+ T cells sorted from blood (inferred from file names), taken from a patient given nivolumab and ipilimumab in sequence. The gene calls are TRBV6-1 and TRBJ1-3; D is possibly TRBD1 (5 bases). This sequence originates from a human donor with melanoma. The DNA of the CDR3 is TGTGCCAGCAGTGAAAGGGGTACAGCAAACACCATATATTTT. Translated, it gives CASSERGTANTIYF.